These T cell receptor beta chains were read from a single sample in a study of control samples from healthy donors and cancer patients. TCRdb's copy holds only in-frame clones and misses some; the assay was immunoSEQ multiplex PCR. There are approximately 84,000 clones in the sample; around 80% occur only once, and around 10% lies in the top ten. Sequenced input: blood. The origin of the receptors is a woman in her sixties or seventies in good health. Both conserved end residues are part of each CDR3. Fields, in order: J gene, clone size, V gene, D gene, CDR3 protein, CDR3 DNA. A D gene is named only where the DNA matches it firmly. Some rows mark clone size as missing; the rest say once, few, many or name a class of expanded clone.

>TRBJ2-5|.|TRBV5-4|.
CASSPTSTQETQYF
TGTGCCAGCAGTCCTACTAGCACCCAAGAGACCCAGTACTTC
>TRBJ2-1|.|TRBV6-2/TRBV6-3|TRBD2
CASSRLAGGYNEQFF
TGTGCCAGCAGTCGTCTAGCGGGAGGGTACAATGAGCAGTTCTTC
>TRBJ1-6|.|TRBV5-6|.
CASSLEMRSPNSPLHF
TGTGCCAGCAGCTTGGAAATGCGGTCGCCTAATTCACCCCTCCACTTT
>TRBJ2-6|.|TRBV19|.
CASSIRTGSGANVLTF
TGTGCCAGTAGTATCCGAACCGGCTCTGGGGCCAACGTCCTGACTTTC
>TRBJ2-1|.|TRBV24-1|.
CATSDPRDAGHNEQFF
TGTGCCACCAGTGATCCCCGGGACGCAGGTCACAATGAGCAGTTCTTC
>TRBJ2-7|few|TRBV5-1|TRBD1
CASSKGTGAYEQYF
TGCGCCAGCTCGAAAGGGACAGGAGCCTACGAGCAGTACTTC
>TRBJ1-1|.|TRBV3-1/TRBV3-2|TRBD1
CASSQDEAGGLNTEAFF
TGTGCCAGCAGCCAAGATGAAGCAGGGGGATTGAACACTGAAGCTTTCTTT
>TRBJ2-5|.|TRBV7-2|.
CASSLNRVIGETQYF
TGTGCCAGCAGCTTAAACAGGGTGATAGGCGAGACCCAGTACTTC
>TRBJ2-7|.|TRBV19|.
CASSIVDTREQYF
TGTGCCAGTAGTATAGTGGACACTCGGGAGCAGTACTTC
>TRBJ2-1|few|TRBV14|TRBD2
CASSQGTSLRNNEQFF
TGTGCCAGCAGCCAAGGGACTAGTTTGCGGAACAATGAGCAGTTCTTC